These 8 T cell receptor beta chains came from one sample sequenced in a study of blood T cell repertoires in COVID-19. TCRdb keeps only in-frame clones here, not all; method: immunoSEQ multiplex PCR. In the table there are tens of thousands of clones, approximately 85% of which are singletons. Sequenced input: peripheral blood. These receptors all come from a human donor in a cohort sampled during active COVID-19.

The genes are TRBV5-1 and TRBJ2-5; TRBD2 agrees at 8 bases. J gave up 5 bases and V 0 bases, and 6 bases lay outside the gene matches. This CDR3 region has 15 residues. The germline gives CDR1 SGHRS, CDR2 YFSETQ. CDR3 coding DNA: TGCGCCAGCAGCTTGGCCGGGGGGGCTAGGGAGACCCAGTACTTC. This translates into CASSLAGGARETQYF.

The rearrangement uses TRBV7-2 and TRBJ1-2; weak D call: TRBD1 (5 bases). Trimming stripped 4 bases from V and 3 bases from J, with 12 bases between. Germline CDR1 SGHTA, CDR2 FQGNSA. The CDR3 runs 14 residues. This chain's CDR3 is CASSSTQGYYGYTF. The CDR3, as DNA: TGTGCCAGCAGCTCGACCCAGGGATACTATGGCTACACCTTC.

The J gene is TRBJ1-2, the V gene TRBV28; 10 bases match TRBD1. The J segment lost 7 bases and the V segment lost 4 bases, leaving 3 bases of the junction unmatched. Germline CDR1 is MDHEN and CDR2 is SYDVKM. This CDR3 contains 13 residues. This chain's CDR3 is CASSSGDRGGYTF. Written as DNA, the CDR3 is TGTGCCAGCAGTTCGGGGGACAGGGGTGGCTACACCTTC.

The CDR3 is CASMARAPQGLYNSPLHF. CDR3 nucleotide sequence: TGCGCCAGCATGGCCCGGGCCCCCCAGGGACTCTATAATTCACCCCTCCACTTT. The chain links TRBV10-1 to TRBJ1-6, with D tentatively TRBD1 (5 bases). V was shortened by 7 bases and J by 3 bases, with 22 bases between the two germline ends. Germline V gene sequence: CDR1 WNHNN, CDR2 SYGVQD (reference sequence). The CDR3 length is 18 residues.

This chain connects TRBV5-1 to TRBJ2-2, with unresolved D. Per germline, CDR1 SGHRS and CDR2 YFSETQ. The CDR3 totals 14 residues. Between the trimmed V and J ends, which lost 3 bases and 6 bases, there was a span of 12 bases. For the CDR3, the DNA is TGCGCCAGCAGCTCCCCTAGTCTTCCCGGGGAGCTGTTTTTT. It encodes CASSSPSLPGELFF.

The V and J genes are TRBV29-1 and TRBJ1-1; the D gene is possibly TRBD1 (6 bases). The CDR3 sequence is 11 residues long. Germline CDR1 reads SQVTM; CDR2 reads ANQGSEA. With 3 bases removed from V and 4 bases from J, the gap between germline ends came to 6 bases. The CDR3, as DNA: TGCAGCGTTGACAGGGGCACTGAAGCTTTCTTT. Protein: CSVDRGTEAFF. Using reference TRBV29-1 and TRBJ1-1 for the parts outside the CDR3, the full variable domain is SAVISQKPSRDICQRGTSLTIQCQVDSQVTMMFWYRQQPGQSLTLIATANQGSEATYESGFVIDKFPISRPNLTFSTLTVSNMSPEDSSIYLCSVDRGTEAFFGQGTRLTVV.

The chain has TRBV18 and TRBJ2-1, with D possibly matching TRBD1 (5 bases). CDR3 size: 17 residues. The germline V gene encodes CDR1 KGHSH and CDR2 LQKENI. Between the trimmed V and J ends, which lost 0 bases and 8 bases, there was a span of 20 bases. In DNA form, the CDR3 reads TGTGCCAGCTCACCACCGGTCGGAGCCGTAGGGGTGTATGAGCAGTTCTTC. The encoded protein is CASSPPVGAVGVYEQFF.

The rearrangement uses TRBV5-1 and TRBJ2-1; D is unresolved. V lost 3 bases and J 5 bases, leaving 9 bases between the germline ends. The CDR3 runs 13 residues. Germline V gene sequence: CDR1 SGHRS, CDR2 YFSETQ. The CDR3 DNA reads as TGCGCCAGCAGCTCGAGGTCTGACAATGAGCAGTTCTTC. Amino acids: CASSSRSDNEQFF.